One sample yielded the 26 T cell receptor beta chains listed below, sequenced in a study of blood T cell repertoires in COVID-19. This table comes from immunoSEQ multiplex PCR, and its TCRdb copy is limited to in-frame clones, with some not included. The top ten clones hold 0.7% to 0.9% of a sample with about 78,000 clones, over 75% of them seen once. Sequenced material: peripheral blood. The receptors were gathered from a woman older than 75 with acute or convalescent COVID-19.

This clone was detected once. This chain uses TRBV28 with TRBJ1-6, with D perhaps TRBD1 (6 bases). V lost 4 bases to trimming and J lost 10 bases, with 14 bases between them. Germline V gene data show CDR1 as MDHEN and CDR2 as SYDVKM. CDR3 size: 14 residues. CDR3 coding DNA: TGTGCCAGCAGTTCCCGAGGGGGTCGATCACCCCTCCACTTT. It yields the protein CASSSRGGRSPLHF.

The V gene is TRBV11-2, the J gene TRBJ2-3; D gene unclear. CDR1 and CDR2 (germline): SGHAT, FQNNGV. Trimming took off 3 bases at V and 0 bases at J, with 10 bases between the two ends. The CDR3 has 15 residues. CDR3 nucleotides: TGTGCCAGCAGCTTTACCGGAGATAGCACAGATACGCAGTATTTT. Its protein is CASSFTGDSTDTQYF.

The chain joins TRBV24-1 to TRBJ1-2; D is undetermined. The CDR3 has 15 amino acids. Trimming pared 7 bases from V and 0 bases from J, leaving 14 bases between. Per the germline V gene, CDR1 is KGHDR and CDR2 is SFDVKD. In DNA, the CDR3 is TGTGCCACCAGATCCGGGAAAAGAACTAACTATGGCTACACCTTC. It yields the protein CATRSGKRTNYGYTF.

J is TRBJ2-1 and V is TRBV3-1 (or the pseudogene TRBV3-2), with 10 nucleotides matching TRBD2. Germline assignment: CDR1 LGHDT and CDR2 YNNKEL (reference sequence). V gave up 8 bases and J gave up 0 bases; unmatched junction bases: 16. This CDR3 spans 19 amino acids. The CDR3 reads CASQRRGSGGMSSYNEQFF. CDR3 nucleotides: TGTGCCAGCCAACGTCGGGGTAGCGGGGGGATGAGCTCCTACAATGAGCAGTTCTTC.

The chain has TRBV5-1 and TRBJ2-6; D is perhaps TRBD1 (5 bases). V gave up 2 bases and J gave up 0 bases, with 9 bases separating them. The CDR3 has 16 amino acids. CDR1 and CDR2 (germline): SGHRS, YFSETQ. The CDR3 nucleotides read TGCGCCAGCAGCTTAGGGGTCCGCTCTGGGGCCAACGTCCTGACTTTC. This translates into CASSLGVRSGANVLTF.

V gene TRBV6-5 combines with J gene TRBJ2-3; TRBD2 matches at 11 bases. Germline V CDR1 and CDR2: MNHEY, SVGAGI. V was clipped by 6 bases and J by 1 base; unmatched bases: 3. The CDR3 sequence is 15 residues long. CDR3 bases: TGTGCCAGCAGAATTAGCGGGGGGGGCACAGATACGCAGTATTTT. This translates into CASRISGGGTDTQYF.

The rearrangement links TRBV10-1 to TRBJ2-2; TRBD2 agrees at 10 bases. This CDR3 is 17 amino acids long. After removal of 6 bases from V and 7 bases from J, the junction contained 14 bases not matched to a gene. Germline CDR1 is WNHNN and CDR2 is SYGVQD (reference sequence). The CDR3 loop reads CASSLGRLAGVGGELFF. CDR3 DNA sequence: TGCGCCAGCAGCTTGGGTAGGCTAGCGGGAGTCGGCGGGGAGCTGTTTTTT.

The rearrangement uses TRBV9 and TRBJ2-1, with D possibly being TRBD2 (6 bases). This CDR3 spans 14 amino acids. V lost 2 bases and J lost 6, with 12 bases in between. Germline V lookup: CDR1 SGDLS, CDR2 YYNGEE. The CDR3 DNA reads TGTGCCAGCAGCGTTACTAGCTTTGGCAATGAGCAGTTCTTC. Its translation is CASSVTSFGNEQFF.

This chain connects TRBV10-3 to TRBJ2-2; D may be TRBD2 (7 bases). Germline V gene sequence: CDR1 ENHRY, CDR2 SYGVKD. This CDR3 region has 13 residues. V dropped 8 bases and J dropped 3 bases, with 10 bases sitting between them. The chain's CDR3 is CAIRGADTGELFF. For the CDR3, the DNA is TGTGCCATCCGGGGGGCAGACACCGGGGAGCTGTTTTTT.

The chain carries TRBV11-1 and TRBJ2-3; a possible D gene is TRBD2 (6 bases). CDR1 SGHAT and CDR2 FQDESV come from the germline V gene (reference sequence). The CDR3 runs 15 residues. Trimming took 1 base from V and 3 from J, leaving 11 bases between them. The CDR3 sequence is CASSLDLGRTDTQYF. The CDR3 DNA reads as TGTGCCAGCAGCTTAGATCTAGGGAGGACAGATACGCAGTATTTT. The whole variable domain, remainder taken from reference TRBV11-1 and TRBJ2-3, is EAEVAQSPRYKITEKSQAVAFWCDPISGHATLYWYRQILGQGPELLVQFQDESVVDDSQLPKDRFSAERLKGVDSTLKIQPAELGDSAMYLCASSLDLGRTDTQYFGPGTRLTVL.

The J gene is TRBJ1-5, the V gene TRBV2; 9 nucleotides match TRBD1. The CDR3 is made up of 15 amino acids. V was clipped by 5 bases and J by 3 bases; unmatched bases: 5. Germline V gene sequence: CDR1 SNHLY, CDR2 FYNNEI. The CDR3 DNA is TGTGCCAGCAGTAAAGACAGGGGGATCAATCAGCCCCAGCATTTT. Its translation: CASSKDRGINQPQHF.

This clone appeared a single time. This rearrangement joins TRBV11-3 to TRBJ2-2, with D perhaps matching TRBD2 (6 bases). Trimming cost V 6 bases and J 4 bases, with 12 bases left between them. The CDR3 consists of 14 residues. Germline V CDR1 and CDR2: SGHNT, YENEEA. The CDR3 DNA sequence: TGTGCCAGCAGGGCCGGGACTGGCACCGGGGAGCTGTTTTTT. This gives the protein CASRAGTGTGELFF.

The chain combines TRBV19 with TRBJ2-7, with TRBD2 matching 7 bases. Unmatched junction bases numbered 10, after V lost 5 bases and J lost 0 bases. Germline lookup yields CDR1 LNHDA and CDR2 SQIVND (reference sequence). The CDR3 runs to 16 residues. CDR3 in amino acids: CASSPIGEGRSYEQYF. CDR3 bases: TGTGCCAGTAGTCCTATCGGGGAGGGTCGCTCCTACGAGCAGTACTTC.

This clone has only a few counts. The chain couples TRBV5-1 to TRBJ1-1; 7 nucleotides align to TRBD1. Germline values: CDR1 SGHRS, CDR2 YFSETQ. CDR3 length: 14 residues. With 4 bases clipped from V and 8 bases from J, the junction kept 11 bases outside the gene matches. This chain's CDR3 is CASSLGGSDREAFF. The DNA for the CDR3 is TGCGCCAGCAGCCTGGGGGGGTCGGACAGGGAAGCTTTCTTT.

This sequence joins TRBV2 and TRBJ2-7; D not resolved. This CDR3 is 12 amino acids long. The V gene's germline CDR1 is SNHLY and CDR2 FYNNEI. The V end was cut by 3 bases, the J end by 4 bases, with 7 bases between. The CDR3 region has the DNA TGTGCCAGCAGTGACAGTTTTTACGAGCAGTACTTC. Translation gives CASSDSFYEQYF.

This clone showed up just once. V gene TRBV3-1 (or the pseudogene TRBV3-2) combines with J gene TRBJ2-7; 9 bases are a match to TRBD1. This CDR3 is built from 15 residues. Losses at the gene ends were 1 base for V and 5 bases for J; bases not matched to a gene: 6. The germline CDR1 and CDR2 sequences are LGHDT and YNNKEL (reference sequence). The CDR3 loop reads CASSQAGTGIHEQYF. In nucleotides, the CDR3 is TGTGCCAGCAGCCAAGCCGGGACAGGGATCCACGAGCAGTACTTC.

V and J are TRBV15 and TRBJ1-6; 11 nucleotides align to TRBD1. Germline CDR1 is LNHNV and CDR2 is YYDKDF (reference sequence). CDR3 size: 15 residues. V shed 5 bases and J 7 bases; nucleotides not matched to a gene: 4. The CDR3 is CATSPRTGGNSPLHF. In DNA, the CDR3 is TGTGCCACCAGCCCCAGGACAGGGGGCAATTCACCCCTCCACTTT.

The chain employs TRBV5-1 and TRBJ2-2; 12 nucleotides align to TRBD2. From germline, CDR1 is SGHRS and CDR2 YFSETQ. The CDR3 sequence is 17 residues long. J was trimmed by 0 bases and V by 4 bases; bases with no gene match: 4. As DNA, the CDR3 is TGCGCCAGCAGCCCTGGGACTAGCGGGCCGAACACCGGGGAGCTGTTTTTT. Protein: CASSPGTSGPNTGELFF.

V is TRBV10-2 and J is TRBJ1-4; D uncertain. CDR1 WSHSY and CDR2 SAAADI come from the germline V gene. The CDR3 runs to 12 residues. Trimming took 3 bases from V and 5 from J, leaving 4 bases between them. CDR3 bases: TGCGCCAGCAGTGACCAGAATGAAAAACTGTTTTTT. It encodes CASSDQNEKLFF.

The genes are TRBV4-3 and TRBJ1-2; D not certain. CDR1 and CDR2 from the germline V gene are LGHNA and YSLEER. The CDR3 is made up of 14 amino acids. V gave up 0 bases and J gave up 0 bases, with 5 bases separating them. The CDR3: CASSQEAANYGYTF. CDR3 DNA: TGCGCCAGCAGCCAAGAAGCGGCTAACTATGGCTACACCTTC.

The gene calls are TRBV7-2 and TRBJ1-1; possibly TRBD1 for D (6 bases). CDR1 and CDR2 from the germline V gene are SGHTA and FQGNSA. The CDR3 runs 15 residues. Trimming shortened V by 0 bases and J by 6 bases, and 14 bases separated the two germline ends. In nucleotides, the CDR3 is TGTGCCAGCAGCTTAGCGAGAACAGGGTTGGCTGAAGCTTTCTTT. This sequence encodes CASSLARTGLAEAFF.

The V and J genes are TRBV11-2 and TRBJ1-1; D is undetermined. The V gene lost 1 base and the J gene lost 2 bases, with 14 bases spanning the gap. The length of the CDR3 is 16 residues. CDR1 is SGHAT, CDR2 FQNNGV, per germline. The CDR3 protein is CASSLAFVRDNTEAFF. For the CDR3, the DNA is TGTGCCAGCAGCTTAGCCTTCGTTCGGGATAACACTGAAGCTTTCTTT.

The rearrangement uses TRBV21-1 and TRBJ1-5; TRBD1, the table's D call, lacks a check against the DNA. TRBV21-1 is deemed a pseudogene. The CDR3 has 19 amino acids. CDR3 amino acids: CASSKKNPPDRASNQPQHF. The DNA for the CDR3 is TGTGCCAGCAGCAAAAAAAATCCCCCCGACAGAGCCAGCAATCAGCCCCAGCATTTT.

CDR3 sequence: CASSPRAGADGYTF. Here the CDR3 DNA reads TGTGCCAGCAGCCCCCGAGCGGGCGCGGATGGCTACACCTTC. The V call is TRBV3-1 (or the pseudogene TRBV3-2), the J call TRBJ1-2, with D unclear. Per germline, CDR1 LGHDT and CDR2 YNNKEL (reference sequence). This CDR3 has 14 residues. Trimming took off 4 bases at V and 6 bases at J, with 15 bases between the two ends.

This sequence joins TRBV3-1 (or the pseudogene TRBV3-2) and TRBJ2-3; 7 positions agree with TRBD1. The ends lost 8 bases at V and 1 base at J; junction bases unmatched: 6. The CDR3 covers 14 residues. Germline CDR1 reads LGHDT; CDR2 reads YNNKEL (reference sequence). CDR3 protein: CASAGTGGTDTQYF. DNA for the CDR3: TGTGCCAGCGCAGGAACAGGGGGCACAGATACGCAGTATTTT.

The chain recombines TRBV5-8 with TRBJ1-5; D is possibly TRBD1 (5 bases). This CDR3 spans 18 amino acids. With 0 bases removed from V and 0 bases from J, the gap between germline ends came to 16 bases. Germline V CDR1 and CDR2: SGHTS, YDEGEE. Here the CDR3 reads CASSLVGTETYSNQPQHF. The CDR3 DNA reads as TGTGCCAGCAGCTTGGTGGGGACTGAAACTTATAGCAATCAGCCCCAGCATTTT.